Each of the 31 T cell receptor beta chains below was sequenced from the same sample in a study of neurological immune-mediated disorders. MiXCR, run by TCRdb on the 5' RACE reads, gives a single entry per CDR3 protein. The sample shows 25,000 to 30,000 distinct CDR3 sequences, about 17% of them seen only once. The time point is: technical triplicate 3. Input material: CD4+ T cells from blood. The receptor source for this set is a female donor with HTLV-1-associated myelopathy (HAM/TSP).

The gene calls are TRBV5-6 and TRBJ1-5; TRBD1 matches 8 bases. Germline V gene data show CDR1 as SGHDT and CDR2 as YYEEEE. With 4 bases clipped from V and 10 bases from J, the junction kept 10 bases outside the gene matches. The CDR3 loop spans 14 amino acids. The CDR3, as DNA: TGTGCCAGCAGCCCAGGGACAGGCGATCGCCCCCAGCATTTT. Protein product: CASSPGTGDRPQHF.

The sample holds a few counts of this clonotype. The chain carries TRBV19 and TRBJ2-3; TRBD1 might be the D (5 bases). V lost 5 bases, J lost 2 bases, and 14 bases lay in between. The CDR3 is 15 residues long. CDR1 and CDR2 (germline): LNHDA, SQIVND (reference sequence). Here the CDR3 DNA reads TGTGCCAGTAGTCCTCGACAGACCTACACAGATACGCAGTATTTT. This translates into CASSPRQTYTDTQYF.

This clonotype was observed at least ten times. The rearrangement links TRBV11-3 to TRBJ2-2; 9 positions agree with TRBD2. V was clipped by 5 bases and J by 3 bases; unmatched bases: 4. The CDR3 extends over 15 amino acids. CDR1 and CDR2 (germline): SGHNT, YENEEA. The CDR3 here is CASSPRLADTGELFF. The CDR3 DNA is TGTGCCAGCAGCCCGCGACTAGCGGACACCGGGGAGCTGTTTTTT.

This clonotype was counted ten times or more. This sequence joins TRBV12-3 or TRBV12-4 and TRBJ2-1, with D possibly TRBD1 on 6 matching bases. The CDR3 has 15 residues. Trimming took 5 bases from V and 9 from J, leaving 20 bases between them. The CDR3 loop is CASSGRNQGWAEQFF. For the CDR3, the DNA is TGTGCCAGCAGTGGCCGTAACCAGGGGTGGGCTGAGCAGTTCTTC.

This clonotype has just a few counts. This rearrangement joins TRBV24-1 to TRBJ2-2; TRBD1 agrees at 10 bases. J lost 3 bases, V lost 8 bases, and 2 bases had no gene match. This CDR3 is 14 amino acids long. CDR1 is KGHDR and CDR2 is SFDVKD in the germline V gene. The CDR3 DNA follows: TGTGCCACCAACGGACAGGGGGACACCGGGGAGCTGTTTTTT. Amino acid sequence: CATNGQGDTGELFF.

This clonotype came up many times. This may be a read error, as it is one base from a much larger clone. V gene TRBV2 combines with J gene TRBJ2-2; 7 nucleotides line up with TRBD1. There are 13 residues in the CDR3. V shed 7 bases and J 7 bases; nucleotides not matched to a gene: 6. The V gene's germline CDR1 is SNHLY and CDR2 FYNNEI. The CDR3 DNA sequence: TGTGCCAGCATTGAGGGGGCGGGCGGGGAGCTGTTTTTT. This translates into CASIEGAGGELFF. The whole variable domain, remainder taken from reference TRBV2 and TRBJ2-2, is EPEVTQTPSHQVTQMGQEVILRCVPISNHLYFYWYRQILGQKVEFLVSFYNNEISEKSEIFDDQFSVERPDGSNFTLKIRSTKLEDSAMYFCASIEGAGGELFFGEGSRLTVL.

This clonotype was found many times. This chain connects TRBV9 to TRBJ2-1, with TRBD2 as a possible D gene (5 bases). The CDR3 length is 16 residues. V lost 3 bases, J lost 5 bases, and 18 bases lay in between. Germline CDR1 and CDR2: SGDLS and YYNGEE. CDR3 region: CASSAQLTTNNNEQFF. DNA of the CDR3: TGTGCCAGCAGCGCTCAACTGACTACCAATAACAATGAGCAGTTCTTC.

This clonotype was recorded at least ten times. CDR3 nucleotides: TGTGCCAGTAGCCTTTGGAGGGAACAATCCGCTAACTATGGCTACACCTTC. Amino acids: CASSLWREQSANYGYTF. The chain couples TRBV19 to TRBJ1-2; D not certain. Germline values: CDR1 LNHDA, CDR2 SQIVND (reference sequence). CDR3 length equals 17 residues. Between the trimmed V and J ends, which lost 6 bases and 0 bases, there was a span of 20 bases.

This clonotype was counted at least ten times. V gene TRBV24-1 combines with J gene TRBJ2-3; no firm D call. With 5 bases removed from V and 6 bases from J, the gap between germline ends came to 8 bases. Germline CDR1 KGHDR, CDR2 SFDVKD. The CDR3 runs 12 residues. The CDR3 region has the DNA TGTGCCACCAGTGCCCCTGCCGATACGCAGTATTTT. Protein product: CATSAPADTQYF.

There are many counts of this clonotype. With a much larger clone just one base away, this may be a read error. The chain uses TRBV12-3 or TRBV12-4 and TRBJ1-1; D gene ambiguous. The CDR3 sequence is 13 residues long. Trimming took 7 bases from V and 3 from J, leaving 12 bases between them. The CDR3 sequence is CASKTGLDTEAFF. Written as DNA, the CDR3 is TGTGCCAGCAAGACGGGGTTGGACACTGAAGCTTTCTTT.

The rearrangement links TRBV12-3 or TRBV12-4 to TRBJ2-1; D remains ambiguous. This CDR3 contains 14 residues. The V end lost 3 bases, the J end lost 3 bases, and 9 bases lay between the germline ends. The CDR3 DNA follows: TGTGCCAGCAGTTTGGTGGGCCACTACAATGAGCAGTTCTTC. Its protein is CASSLVGHYNEQFF.

This clonotype was recorded many times. The CDR3 DNA follows: TGTGCCAGCAGACCCCCGACAGGGGCCTATGGCTACACCTTC. Encoded protein: CASRPPTGAYGYTF. This chain uses TRBV28 with TRBJ1-2, with 8 bases matching TRBD1. Germline-derived CDR1 and CDR2 are MDHEN and SYDVKM. The V gene end was trimmed by 6 bases and the J gene end by 4 bases; junction bases not matched to a gene: 7. The length of the CDR3 is 14 residues.

This clonotype was counted many times. The chain is built from TRBV6-2 or TRBV6-3 and TRBJ2-1; 13 nucleotides align to TRBD2. Losses at the gene ends were 4 bases for V and 0 bases for J; bases not matched to a gene: 9. The CDR3 length is 19 residues. Germline V gene sequence: CDR1 MNHEY, CDR2 SVGEGT. As DNA, the CDR3 is TGTGCCAGCAGTTCCGGACTAGCGGGGGCGCTTAGCTCCTACAATGAGCAGTTCTTC. Its translation is CASSSGLAGALSSYNEQFF.

This clonotype was counted many times. The CDR3 DNA reads TGTGCCAGCAGTTTGAACACCTATCAAACCGGGGAGCTGTTTTTT. Protein product: CASSLNTYQTGELFF. The chain recombines TRBV25-1 with TRBJ2-2; D not resolved. V was shortened by 5 bases and J by 5 bases, with 15 bases between the two germline ends. The CDR3 sequence is 15 residues long. Germline assignment: CDR1 MGHDK and CDR2 SYGVNS.

This clonotype has ten or more counts. Here the CDR3 reads CASSPLGLAGVSGTDTQYF. The CDR3, as DNA: TGTGCCAGCAGCCCCCTGGGACTAGCGGGGGTTAGTGGCACAGATACGCAGTATTTT. The rearrangement links TRBV27 to TRBJ2-3; 14 bases align to TRBD2. V lost 6 bases to trimming and J lost 1 base; unmatched junction nucleotides: 12. CDR3 length equals 19 residues. From germline, CDR1 is MNHEY and CDR2 SMNVEV (reference sequence).

In its sample, this clonotype was seen many times. The chain joins TRBV2 to TRBJ1-2; 8 nucleotides agree with TRBD1. The germline CDR1 and CDR2 sequences are SNHLY and FYNNEI. This CDR3 has 15 amino acids. The V gene end was trimmed by 2 bases and the J gene end by 1 base; junction bases not matched to a gene: 3. The CDR3 reads CASSERDRSNYGYTF. The CDR3 DNA reads TGTGCCAGCAGTGAACGGGACAGGAGTAACTATGGCTACACCTTC.

This clonotype was seen at least ten times. The V gene is TRBV5-1, the J gene TRBJ2-3, with no clear D. CDR1 is SGHRS and CDR2 is YFSETQ in the germline V gene. The V end was cut by 5 bases, the J end by 1 base, with 2 bases between. This CDR3 is 11 amino acids long. The CDR3 nucleotides are TGCGCCAGCAGGGGCACAGATACGCAGTATTTT. Translating gives CASRGTDTQYF. Based on the CDR3 plus reference TRBV5-1 and TRBJ2-3, the full variable domain is KAGVTQTPRYLIKTRGQQVTLSCSPISGHRSVSWYQQTPGQGLQFLFEYFSETQRNKGNFPGRFSGRQFSNSRSEMNVSTLELGDSALYLCASRGTDTQYFGPGTRLTVL.

At least ten counts were recorded for this clonotype. CDR3 amino acids: CASSQAGRGAAKYNEQFF. DNA for the CDR3: TGTGCCAGCAGCCAGGCGGGTAGGGGGGCCGCCAAATACAATGAGCAGTTCTTC. This chain joins TRBV4-2 and TRBJ2-1; D could derive from TRBD1 or TRBD2 (6 bases each). Germline V gene sequence: CDR1 LGHNA, CDR2 YNFKEQ. V gave up 3 bases and J gave up 4 bases, with 22 bases separating them. This CDR3 spans 18 amino acids.

In this sample, this clonotype is medium-sized. The V gene is TRBV7-9, the J gene TRBJ1-1; possibly TRBD1 for D (6 bases). Germline assignment: CDR1 SEHNR and CDR2 FQNEAQ (reference sequence). Between the trimmed V and J ends, which lost 4 bases and 1 base, there was a span of 10 bases. The CDR3 consists of 14 residues. The CDR3 is CASSWGHKNTEAFF. CDR3 DNA sequence: TGTGCCAGCAGCTGGGGACATAAGAACACTGAAGCTTTCTTT.

This clonotype was seen at least ten times. The chain is built from TRBV28 and TRBJ1-2, with D unclear. This CDR3 region has 12 residues. Germline CDR1 MDHEN, CDR2 SYDVKM. The V end was cut by 1 base, the J end by 2 bases, with 2 bases between. The CDR3 sequence: CASSLYNYGYTF. Written as DNA, the CDR3 is TGTGCCAGCAGTTTATACAACTATGGCTACACCTTC.

As concerns this clonotype: This may be a read error, as it is one base from a much larger clone. This chain connects TRBV25-1 to TRBJ2-1; D remains unclear. The CDR3 consists of 15 residues. Trimming left V 2 bases short and J 10 bases short, with 18 bases between. Germline values: CDR1 MGHDK, CDR2 SYGVNS. CDR3 region: CASSEGSGIRGEQFF. CDR3 coding DNA: TGTGCCAGCAGTGAAGGTTCTGGGATCCGAGGAGAGCAGTTCTTC.

This clonotype was observed at least ten times. The V call is TRBV6-5, the J call TRBJ2-6, with D perhaps matching TRBD2 (6 bases). The CDR3 spans 17 residues. Trimming cost V 4 bases and J 0 bases, with 13 bases left between them. CDR1 MNHEY and CDR2 SVGAGI come from the germline V gene. CDR3 loop: CASSSPGGNSGANVLTF. The CDR3 DNA sequence: TGTGCCAGCAGTTCCCCCGGGGGTAACTCTGGGGCCAACGTCCTGACTTTC.

V and J are TRBV12-3 or TRBV12-4 and TRBJ1-2; maybe TRBD1 (5 bases). The CDR3 is 12 residues long. The V and J ends lost 10 bases and 6 bases respectively, with 15 bases between them. CDR3 sequence: CATWRRGNGYTF. In DNA, the CDR3 is TGTGCCACCTGGCGTAGGGGAAATGGCTACACCTTC.

This clonotype was seen repeatedly, ten times or more. The chain combines TRBV7-9 with TRBJ2-7; D may correspond to TRBD1 or TRBD2 (5 bases each). Germline CDR1 SEHNR, CDR2 FQNEAQ (reference sequence). Between the trimmed V and J ends, which lost 2 bases and 5 bases, there was a span of 16 bases. The CDR3 is 15 residues long. This chain's CDR3 is CASSLRTSRDHEQYF. CDR3 nucleotides: TGTGCCAGCAGCTTAAGAACATCCAGGGACCACGAGCAGTACTTC.

This clonotype was seen ten or more times. The chain combines TRBV20-1 with TRBJ2-3; the match to TRBD2 covers 8 bases. CDR1 DFQATT and CDR2 SNEGSKA come from the germline V gene (reference sequence). Trimming took 7 bases from V and 5 from J; bases not matched to a gene: 11. The CDR3 runs to 14 residues. Here the CDR3 reads CSGQTGLVRDTQYF. The DNA for the CDR3 is TGCAGTGGACAAACGGGACTAGTCAGAGATACGCAGTATTTT.

This clonotype was recorded at least ten times. The V gene is TRBV24-1, the J gene TRBJ2-3; 11 bases map to TRBD2. CDR3 length: 18 residues. After removal of 2 bases from V and 0 bases from J, the junction contained 6 bases not matched to a gene. Germline V lookup: CDR1 KGHDR, CDR2 SFDVKD. The CDR3 bases are TGTGCCACCAGTGATTCAGGGACTAGCGGTACTAGCACAGATACGCAGTATTTT. Amino acids: CATSDSGTSGTSTDTQYF.

At least ten counts were recorded for this clonotype. V is TRBV6-1 and J is TRBJ1-1; no clear D gene. This CDR3 has 13 amino acids. Germline V lookup: CDR1 MNHNS, CDR2 SASEGT. The V end was cut by 11 bases, the J end by 0 bases, with 13 bases between. The CDR3 loop is CAGAIGLNTEAFF. In DNA form, the CDR3 reads TGTGCCGGCGCGATAGGGTTGAACACTGAAGCTTTCTTT.

Ten or more counts support this clonotype. J is TRBJ2-1 and V is TRBV5-1, with 13 bases that match TRBD2. CDR1 is SGHRS and CDR2 is YFSETQ in the germline V gene. V shed 1 base, J shed 1 base, and the junction held 5 bases outside the gene matches. This CDR3 region has 18 residues. CDR3 in DNA: TGCGCCAGCAGCTTGACTAGCGGGGGGGCAATTTCCTACAATGAGCAGTTCTTC. Protein sequence: CASSLTSGGAISYNEQFF.

This clonotype was detected many times. The chain employs TRBV20-1 and TRBJ2-3; 7 bases map to TRBD2. Germline V gene data show CDR1 as DFQATT and CDR2 as SNEGSKA (reference sequence). J was trimmed by 3 bases and V by 3 bases; bases with no gene match: 6. The CDR3 length is 14 residues. CDR3 bases: TGCAGTGCTAGTAGCGGGTTCTATACAGATACGCAGTATTTT. This gives the protein CSASSGFYTDTQYF.

This clonotype occurred many times. V and J are TRBV2 and TRBJ1-1; D is possibly TRBD1 (5 bases). Trimming took 2 bases from V and 2 from J, leaving 9 bases between them. Germline loops: CDR1 SNHLY, CDR2 FYNNEI. This CDR3 is built from 14 residues. This CDR3 reads CASSEQGQNTEAFF. CDR3 sequence (DNA): TGTGCCAGCAGTGAACAGGGCCAAAACACTGAAGCTTTCTTT.

The CDR3 DNA reads as TGCAGCGCCGAGGCAGCTATGAACACTGAAGCTTTCTTT. Translation: CSAEAAMNTEAFF. V usage is TRBV29-1 and J usage is TRBJ1-1; no firm D call. CDR1 is SQVTM and CDR2 is ANQGSEA in the germline V gene. The CDR3 runs to 13 residues. Trimming took 7 bases from V and 0 from J, leaving 12 bases between them. Filled out from reference TRBV29-1 and TRBJ1-1, the complete variable domain reads SAVISQKPSRDICQRGTSLTIQCQVDSQVTMMFWYRQQPGQSLTLIATANQGSEATYESGFVIDKFPISRPNLTFSTLTVSNMSPEDSSIYLCSAEAAMNTEAFFGQGTRLTVV.